A single sample gave rise to the 8 T cell receptor beta chains below, sequenced in a study of T cells after yellow fever vaccination. One entry per CDR3 protein results from TCRdb running MiXCR on the 5' RACE reads. This sample has roughly 500,000 distinct CDR3 sequences, with 15% to 20% found just once. This specimen consisted of PBMCs, obtained 15 days after the yellow fever booster vaccination. Source of these receptors: a man aged 25-45 years who received the YFV17D yellow fever vaccine.

V gene TRBV23-1 combines with J gene TRBJ2-7; TRBD2 is a possible D gene (5 bases). TRBV23-1 is an open reading frame whose function is uncertain. V shed 0 bases and J shed 2 bases, with 8 bases lying between them. The CDR3 length is 14 residues. CDR3 DNA sequence: TGCGCCAGCAGTCAATCTCCCGGGACCTACGAGCAGTACTTC. Its translation: CASSQSPGTYEQYF.

In this sample, this clonotype turned up a few times. The J gene is TRBJ2-3, the V gene TRBV5-1; D not resolved. The CDR3 contains 12 residues. V was cut by 3 bases and J by 4 bases, with 6 bases left in between. Germline V lookup: CDR1 SGHRS, CDR2 YFSETQ. The CDR3 sequence: CASSSHPDTQYF. The CDR3 DNA follows: TGCGCCAGCAGCTCCCACCCAGATACGCAGTATTTT.

This clonotype was observed at least ten times. The V and J genes are TRBV5-1 and TRBJ1-2; no firm D call. The CDR3 covers 13 residues. Germline CDR1 SGHRS, CDR2 YFSETQ. The germline V and J ends were trimmed by 7 bases and 4 bases, with 14 bases remaining between them. The chain's CDR3 is CASASSDRYGYTF. The CDR3 DNA reads as TGCGCCAGCGCGTCGTCGGATCGCTATGGCTACACCTTC.

The rearrangement joins TRBV11-1 to TRBJ1-1; D is possibly TRBD1 (5 bases). Germline CDR1 SGHAT, CDR2 FQDESV (reference sequence). Trimming pared 1 base from V and 0 bases from J, leaving 9 bases between. The CDR3 length is 15 residues. This chain's CDR3 is CASSLESGLNTEAFF. In nucleotides, the CDR3 is TGTGCCAGCAGCTTAGAATCAGGGTTGAACACTGAAGCTTTCTTT.

This clonotype has just a few counts. V gene TRBV12-3 or TRBV12-4 combines with J gene TRBJ2-3; D may match TRBD1 or TRBD2 (5 bases each). The CDR3 has 14 residues. The V end lost 6 bases, the J end lost 1 base, and 11 bases lay between the germline ends. The DNA for the CDR3 is TGTGCCAGCAGGGGCCGGGACCGCACAGATACGCAGTATTTT. Protein: CASRGRDRTDTQYF.

This clonotype turned up a few times. The CDR3 region has the DNA TGTGCCAGCAGCCAAAACAGGGGTTTTCCGTACACCGGGGAGCTGTTTTTT. Its translation: CASSQNRGFPYTGELFF. The gene calls are TRBV6-2 or TRBV6-3 and TRBJ2-2; 7 bases match TRBD1. CDR1 MNHEY and CDR2 SVGEGT come from the germline V gene. The CDR3 contains 17 residues. After removal of 6 bases from V and 3 bases from J, the junction contained 13 bases not matched to a gene.

The J gene is TRBJ2-1, the V gene TRBV6-5; D is possibly TRBD1 (6 bases). This CDR3 comprises 15 residues. Deletions cut 1 base from V and 4 bases from J, with 11 bases between. Germline values: CDR1 MNHEY, CDR2 SVGAGI. The CDR3 nucleotides are TGTGCCAGCAGTTACTACGGACAGTATTACAATGAGCAGTTCTTC. This encodes CASSYYGQYYNEQFF.

The CDR3 region has the DNA TGCAGTGCTGGAGGGGACGCAACTAATGAAAAACTGTTTTTT. Amino acids: CSAGGDATNEKLFF. This sequence joins TRBV20-1 and TRBJ1-4; tentatively, D is TRBD1 (5 bases). Trimming took off 5 bases at V and 0 bases at J, with 10 bases between the two ends. The germline V gene encodes CDR1 DFQATT and CDR2 SNEGSKA (reference sequence). This CDR3 has 14 amino acids.